A selection of T cell receptor beta chains follows, all from one sample in a study of blood T cells in healthy people across ages. From the 5' RACE reads, TCRdb called clonotypes with MiXCR, one entry per CDR3 protein. Of some 1,800,000 distinct CDR3 sequences listed, roughly two fifths are singletons. Sequencing used blood. The receptors were sampled from a human donor in good health. Both conserved end residues are part of each CDR3. D genes are given only for firm matches. The size entry is marked missing in some rows and otherwise reads once, few, many or a size class.

J | size | D | V | CDR3 | DNA
TRBJ2-3 | - | - | TRBV5-1 | CASSTSGGSDTQYF | TGCGCCAGCAGTACGTCAGGGGGGTCAGATACGCAGTATTTT
TRBJ1-5 | many | - | TRBV6-5 | CASSQGGTNQPQHF | TGTGCCAGCAGCCAGGGAGGGACAAATCAGCCCCAGCATTTT
TRBJ2-5 | - | - | TRBV5-1 | CASIEGETQYF | TGCGCCAGCATTGAGGGCGAGACCCAGTACTTC
TRBJ1-1 | - | - | TRBV7-2 | CASSWGYRRTNIEAFF | TGTGCCAGCAGCTGGGGCTACAGGAGAACGAACATTGAAGCTTTCTTT
TRBJ1-2 | few | - | TRBV24-1 | CATSVTENYGYTF | TGTGCCACCAGTGTAACGGAGAACTATGGCTACACCTTC
TRBJ2-3 | few | - | TRBV5-1 | CASSLEGDGTQYF | TGCGCCAGCAGCCTGGAAGGGGACGGTACGCAGTATTTT
TRBJ1-5 | - | TRBD1 | TRBV10-2 | CASSEPTGGAQPQHF | TGCGCCAGCAGTGAGCCCACAGGGGGTGCTCAGCCCCAGCATTTT
TRBJ1-4 | - | - | TRBV7-3 | CAGSNEKLFF | TGTGCAGGGAGTAATGAAAAACTGTTTTTT
TRBJ2-3 | - | TRBD2 | TRBV28 | CASSLTSAEVTQYF | TGTGCCAGCAGTTTAACTAGCGCGGAGGTTACGCAGTATTTT
TRBJ2-7 | few | - | TRBV5-6 | CASSFRDWNSYEQYF | TGTGCCAGCAGCTTCCGCGACTGGAACTCCTACGAGCAGTACTTC
TRBJ2-3 | - | - | TRBV24-1 | CATSDFGGLSDTQYF | TGTGCCACCAGTGATTTCGGGGGGCTCTCAGATACGCAGTATTTT
TRBJ2-7 | few | TRBD2 | TRBV7-9 | CASSLDASGYEQYF | TGTGCCAGCAGCTTAGATGCTAGCGGCTACGAGCAGTACTTC
TRBJ2-4 | few | TRBD1 | TRBV27 | CAGSFDRASKNIQYF | TGTGCCGGCAGTTTTGACAGGGCATCCAAAAACATTCAGTACTTC
TRBJ2-1 | once | TRBD2 | TRBV4-3 | CASSLSSGGAREQFF | TGCGCCAGCAGCCTGTCTAGCGGGGGGGCGAGGGAGCAGTTCTTC